These T cell receptor beta chains were read from a single sample in a study of beta chain features in type 1 diabetes. Clones were read by immunoSEQ multiplex PCR, and TCRdb kept only the in-frame ones, dropping some. The sample holds about 740,000 clones, roughly 13% seen once. The material sequenced was naive CD4+ T cells from blood. The receptors shown here come from a young man with type 1 diabetes. Each CDR3 is given with its conserved first and last residue. Fields, in order: J gene, V gene, D gene, clone size, CDR3 protein, CDR3 DNA. The D gene is left open where the match is weak. A row's size may be missing; if present it is once, few, many or a size class.

TRBJ1-4,TRBV4-1,-,few,CASSQTGLPNEKLFF,TGCGCCAGCAGCCAAACAGGGCTGCCTAATGAAAAACTGTTTTTT
TRBJ2-3,TRBV27,-,few,CASSSTAVLTDTQYF,TGTGCCAGCAGTTCGACAGCGGTGCTCACAGATACGCAGTATTTT
TRBJ2-1,TRBV5-1,-,few,CASSGSSALQINEQFF,TGCGCCAGCAGCGGGTCTAGCGCGCTGCAAATTAATGAGCAGTTCTTC
TRBJ2-3,TRBV5-4,TRBD1,-,CASSRGQSSTDTQYF,TGTGCCAGCAGCAGGGGACAGTCTAGCACAGATACGCAGTATTTT
TRBJ1-2,TRBV10-3,-,few,CATGDGAGSPNYGYTF,TGTGCCACCGGAGATGGGGCAGGATCCCCTAACTATGGCTACACCTTC
TRBJ1-4,TRBV25-1,-,-,CASSDSATNEKLFF,TGTGCCAGCAGCGACAGTGCAACTAATGAAAAACTGTTTTTT
TRBJ1-2,TRBV7-2,TRBD1,-,CASSPDRGYYGYTF,TGTGCCAGCAGCCCAGACAGGGGCTACTATGGCTACACCTTC
TRBJ1-1,TRBV13,-,few,CASSPYSGRGNTEAFF,TGTGCCAGCAGCCCATATTCCGGGCGGGGGAACACTGAAGCTTTCTTT
TRBJ1-6,TRBV5-4,-,few,CASSFVQQNSPLHF,TGTGCCAGCAGCTTCGTACAACAAAATTCACCCCTCCACTTT
TRBJ2-7,TRBV27,TRBD1,few,CASSSGDSSYEQYF,TGTGCCAGCAGTTCTGGGGACAGCTCCTACGAGCAGTACTTC
TRBJ1-1,TRBV30,-,once,CAWSSTTTEAFF,TGTGCCTGGAGTTCTACGACCACTGAAGCTTTCTTT
TRBJ1-1,TRBV13,TRBD1,few,CASSPRKVTGLRTEAFF,TGTGCCAGCAGCCCCCGTAAGGTGACAGGGTTGAGAACTGAAGCTTTCTTT
TRBJ2-3,TRBV6-1,-,few,CASSEMAGASDTQYF,TGTGCCAGCAGTGAAATGGCGGGGGCTTCAGATACGCAGTATTTT
TRBJ1-2,TRBV29-1,TRBD1,-,CSVATGYGYTF,TGCAGCGTAGCGACAGGGTACGGCTACACCTTC
TRBJ2-1,TRBV7-3,TRBD2,-,CASSLSSGVNNEQFF,TGTGCCAGCAGCTTGTCTAGCGGGGTTAACAATGAGCAGTTCTTC
TRBJ1-6,TRBV11-3,-,few,CASSLVYNSPLHF,TGTGCCAGCAGCTTAGTCTATAATTCACCCCTCCACTTT
TRBJ2-1,TRBV21-1,-,-,CASSKGLAADYNEQFF,TGTGCCAGCAGCAAAGGTCTAGCAGCGGATTACAATGAGCAGTTCTTC
TRBJ1-5,TRBV5-1,-,few,CASSPTGRQYQPQHF,TGCGCCAGCAGCCCTACGGGACGCCAATATCAGCCCCAGCATTTT
TRBJ2-5,TRBV7-9,TRBD2,-,CASSPRLAGPQETQYF,TGTGCCAGCAGCCCCCGACTAGCGGGGCCGCAAGAGACCCAGTACTTC
TRBJ2-7,TRBV29-1,-,-,CSARQSPSYEQYF,TGCAGCGCTCGACAGTCCCCTAGCTACGAGCAGTACTTC
TRBJ2-5,TRBV5-4,-,-,CASSPGRTEETQYF,TGTGCCAGCAGCCCGGGGCGGACAGAAGAGACCCAGTACTTC
TRBJ2-1,TRBV30,-,-,CAIHRGGSYNEQFF,TGTGCCATACACAGGGGGGGGTCCTACAATGAGCAGTTCTTC
TRBJ1-1,TRBV29-1,-,few,CSVGVGAWDTEAFF,TGCAGCGTTGGGGTGGGGGCTTGGGACACTGAAGCTTTCTTT
TRBJ2-1,TRBV5-1,-,-,CASISHFRDNEQFF,TGCGCCAGCATCTCCCACTTCAGGGACAATGAGCAGTTCTTC
TRBJ1-5,TRBV2,-,-,CASSSPNQPQHF,TGTGCCAGCAGTTCTCCGAATCAGCCCCAGCATTTT
TRBJ2-2,TRBV30,-,few,CAWRFNAGELFF,TGTGCCTGGCGGTTCAATGCCGGGGAGCTGTTTTTT
TRBJ1-6,TRBV4-2,-,-,CTSSQNTGGSSPLHF,TGTACCAGCAGCCAGAATACCGGGGGAAGTTCACCCCTCCACTTT
TRBJ1-4,TRBV29-1,-,-,CSVEVPGGWEKLFF,TGCAGCGTTGAAGTCCCGGGTGGTTGGGAAAAACTGTTTTTT
TRBJ1-4,TRBV2,-,-,CASRRLSEGEKLFF,TGTGCCAGCAGACGGCTTTCTGAGGGAGAAAAACTGTTTTTT
TRBJ1-1,TRBV27,-,-,CASSFKVNTEAFF,TGTGCCAGCAGTTTTAAGGTGAACACTGAAGCTTTCTTT
TRBJ2-5,TRBV28,TRBD2,-,CASRPGGQETQYF,TGTGCCAGCAGACCGGGGGGGCAAGAGACCCAGTACTTC
TRBJ1-4,TRBV5-1,-,-,CASSLRGTDGNEKLFF,TGCGCCAGCAGCTTGAGGGGTACGGACGGTAATGAAAAACTGTTTTTT
TRBJ2-7,TRBV30,-,few,CAWSVAYEQYF,TGTGCCTGGAGTGTAGCATACGAGCAGTACTTC
TRBJ1-5,TRBV10-3,-,-,CAIRPKSNQPQHF,TGTGCCATCAGACCGAAGAGCAATCAGCCCCAGCATTTT
TRBJ1-2,TRBV25-1,-,few,CASAKGPDGYTF,TGTGCCAGCGCCAAGGGTCCGGATGGCTACACCTTC
TRBJ2-3,TRBV7-9,TRBD2,-,CASSPGLAGVGDTQYF,TGTGCCAGCAGCCCAGGACTAGCGGGGGTAGGAGATACGCAGTATTTT
TRBJ2-3,TRBV5-1,-,few,CASSLAGDIAQYF,TGCGCCAGCAGCTTGGCCGGGGATATTGCGCAGTATTTT
TRBJ1-5,TRBV19,-,few,CASSIDEYQPQHF,TGTGCCAGTAGTATAGATGAGTATCAGCCCCAGCATTTT
TRBJ2-5,TRBV2,-,few,CASSGDRGGETQYF,TGTGCCAGCAGTGGAGACAGGGGAGGGGAGACCCAGTACTTC
TRBJ2-7,TRBV12-5,TRBD2,-,CASGGGAYEQYF,TGTGCTAGTGGCGGGGGGGCGTACGAGCAGTACTTC
TRBJ1-4,TRBV5-6,-,-,CASSLAATNEKLFF,TGTGCCAGCAGCTTGGCTGCAACTAATGAAAAACTGTTTTTT
TRBJ2-5,TRBV11-2,-,-,CASSSGLQETQYF,TGTGCCAGCAGCTCGGGACTGCAAGAGACCCAGTACTTC
TRBJ2-5,TRBV11-3,-,-,CASSLGSQETQYF,TGTGCCAGCAGCTTGGGCAGCCAAGAGACCCAGTACTTC